Following are 15 T cell receptor beta chains from one sample sequenced in a study of T cells in Graves' hyperthyroidism and ophthalmopathy (dated by TCRdb to about 2019). The library was obtained by multiplex PCR. Sequencing used an Illumina HiSeq 2000. The TCR beta CDR3 regions were amplified from the RNA transcripts. A first-round RT-PCR of the TCR CDR3 used the HTBI primer set with the Qiagen OneStep RT-PCR kit. TCRdb reran the public reads through fastp at Q25 and MiXCR, keeping productive beta chains. Every distinct CDR3 protein forms one entry, paired with its most common genes and DNA. The sample records hundreds of thousands of distinct CDR3 sequences, 15% to 20% of which are singletons. The ten biggest clones cover about 35% of the sample. The specimen was blood. The receptors shown here come from a man aged 50 to 59 with Graves' ophthalmopathy.

The V and J genes are TRBV20-1 and TRBJ2-1; possibly TRBD2 for D (5 bases). This CDR3 is built from 14 residues. Germline assignment: CDR1 DFQATT and CDR2 SNEGSKA (reference sequence). V gave up 8 bases and J gave up 2 bases, with 16 bases separating them. The CDR3 is CSLSSGSTYNEQFF. The CDR3 DNA reads TGCAGTCTATCATCGGGGTCAACCTACAATGAGCAGTTCTTC.

This clonotype was seen repeatedly, ten times or more. The chain combines TRBV20-1 with TRBJ2-3; no reliable D call. Trimming took 6 bases from V and 3 from J, leaving 13 bases between them. The CDR3 sequence is 13 residues long. Germline CDR1 and CDR2: DFQATT and SNEGSKA (reference sequence). The CDR3 DNA sequence: TGCAGTGCCCCCAAGGACGGAACAGATACGCAGTATTTT. Encoded protein: CSAPKDGTDTQYF.

The V call is TRBV6-5, the J call TRBJ2-7; weak D call: TRBD2 (6 bases). V gave up 0 bases and J gave up 2 bases, with 17 bases separating them. Germline V gene lookup returns CDR1 MNHEY and CDR2 SVGAGI. The CDR3 runs 17 residues. CDR3 sequence reads: CASSYSSALANPYEQYF. DNA of the CDR3: TGTGCCAGCAGTTACTCGAGTGCCCTAGCGAACCCCTACGAGCAGTACTTC.

This chain connects TRBV24-1 to TRBJ2-1; no definite D call. This CDR3 is built from 13 residues. Germline loops: CDR1 KGHDR, CDR2 SFDVKD. V lost 9 bases and J 3 bases, leaving 11 bases between the germline ends. Here the CDR3 DNA reads TGTGCCACCCTTAGCCTCTTCTACAATGAGCAGTTCTTC. This translates into CATLSLFYNEQFF.

This clonotype has only a few counts. The DNA for the CDR3 is TGTGCCAGCAGCTTAGATCTGGACAATGCCTACGAGCAGTACTTC. Amino acid sequence: CASSLDLDNAYEQYF. This chain uses TRBV11-2 with TRBJ2-7; D possibly corresponds to TRBD1 (5 bases). The V gene's germline CDR1 is SGHAT and CDR2 FQNNGV. V was shortened by 0 bases and J by 2 bases, with 11 bases between the two germline ends. The CDR3 sequence is 15 residues long. The whole variable domain, filled in from reference TRBV11-2 and TRBJ2-7, reads EAGVAQSPRYKIIEKRQSVAFWCNPISGHATLYWYQQILGQGPKLLIQFQNNGVVDDSQLPKDRFSAERLKGVDSTLKIQPAKLEDSAVYLCASSLDLDNAYEQYFGPGTRLTVT.

At least ten counts were recorded for this clonotype. The chain has TRBV2 and TRBJ1-3; the match to TRBD1 covers 10 bases. Germline loops: CDR1 SNHLY, CDR2 FYNNEI. After removal of 5 bases from V and 4 bases from J, the junction contained 5 bases not matched to a gene. This CDR3 comprises 15 residues. The CDR3 loop reads CASSLTGGEGNTIYF. CDR3 coding DNA: TGTGCCAGCAGTTTGACAGGGGGCGAGGGAAACACCATATATTTT.

A few counts support this clonotype. CDR3: CASKDPSYNEQFF. CDR3 DNA: TGTGCCAGCAAGGACCCCTCTTACAATGAGCAGTTCTTC. The chain links TRBV6-1 to TRBJ2-1, with D unclear. The V and J ends lost 7 bases and 4 bases respectively, with 11 bases between them. Germline V gives CDR1 MNHNS, CDR2 SASEGT. CDR3 length equals 13 residues.

With regard to this clonotype: The junction departs from the called germline gene at one end, perhaps through a read error. The chain uses TRBV5-1 and TRBJ2-1, with D perhaps TRBD2 (5 bases). Germline V CDR1 and CDR2: SGHRS, YFSETQ. CDR3 length: 14 amino acids. For the CDR3, the DNA is TGTGCCAGCAGCTTTGGGTACGGGAACGATGAGCAGTTCTTC. Translation gives CASSFGYGNDEQFF.

To note about this clonotype: Since a much larger clone is just one base distant, this may be a read error. The rearrangement links TRBV20-1 to TRBJ2-7; TRBD2 agrees at 7 bases. The CDR3 loop spans 17 amino acids. Germline V gene data show CDR1 as DFQATT and CDR2 as SNEGSKA (reference sequence). J gave up 4 bases and V 6 bases, and 21 bases lay outside the gene matches. CDR3 residues: CSALAQSLVGGKYEQYF. For the CDR3, the DNA is TGCAGTGCCTTAGCTCAATCTCTAGTGGGAGGGAAGTACGAGCAGTACTTC.

This clonotype came up many times. The chain couples TRBV27 to TRBJ2-3; 9 nucleotides line up with TRBD2. V dropped 3 bases and J dropped 3; count of bases not matched to a gene: 4. The CDR3 has 15 amino acids. Germline V gene sequence: CDR1 MNHEY, CDR2 SMNVEV (reference sequence). CDR3 amino acids: CASSFRGLATDTQYF. CDR3 in DNA: TGTGCCAGCAGTTTTAGGGGACTAGCAACAGATACGCAGTATTTT.

In its sample, this clonotype was seen a few times. J is TRBJ1-1 and V is TRBV9, with D maybe TRBD1 (5 bases). There are 14 residues in the CDR3. The V and J ends lost 3 bases and 1 base respectively, with 10 bases between them. CDR1 and CDR2 from the germline V gene are SGDLS and YYNGEE. CDR3 in amino acids: CASSGGHWNTEAFF. The CDR3 nucleotides are TGTGCCAGCAGCGGCGGACACTGGAACACTGAAGCTTTCTTT.

The chain couples TRBV6-1 to TRBJ1-1, with D possibly matching TRBD1 (6 bases). The V and J ends lost 5 bases and 4 bases respectively, with 17 bases between them. The CDR3 extends over 15 amino acids. Germline values: CDR1 MNHNS, CDR2 SASEGT. The CDR3: CASSYPPGGGTEAFF. The CDR3 nucleotides read TGTGCCAGCAGTTATCCCCCGGGGGGCGGCACTGAAGCTTTCTTT.

This clonotype showed up just a few times. This chain joins TRBV14 and TRBJ2-1; D could derive from TRBD1 or TRBD2 (5 bases each). The CDR3 contains 14 residues. The germline V gene encodes CDR1 SGHDN and CDR2 FVKESK. Trimming pared 0 bases from V and 12 bases from J, leaving 15 bases between. The CDR3: CASSQDLVGTRQFF. The DNA for the CDR3 is TGTGCCAGCAGCCAAGATCTGGTAGGGACCAGGCAGTTCTTC.

The chain has TRBV7-6 and TRBJ2-5; TRBD2 matches 15 bases. Germline CDR1 reads SGHVS; CDR2 reads FNYEAQ. The CDR3 is made up of 18 amino acids. With V trimmed by 3 bases and J by 5 bases, 10 bases remained unmatched. The CDR3 loop is CASSFPWTSGRGRETQYF. CDR3 nucleotide sequence: TGTGCCAGCAGCTTTCCTTGGACTAGCGGGAGGGGTCGGGAGACCCAGTACTTC.

CDR3 sequence reads: CACPAFGRGNSPLHF. The CDR3 DNA reads TGTGCCTGCCCTGCTTTCGGCAGGGGAAATTCACCCCTCCACTTT. The rearrangement joins TRBV30 to TRBJ1-6; D perhaps matches TRBD1 (6 bases). In germline, CDR1 is GTSNPN, CDR2 SVGIG (reference sequence). The CDR3 spans 15 residues. Trimming left V 6 bases short and J 7 bases short, with 19 bases between.